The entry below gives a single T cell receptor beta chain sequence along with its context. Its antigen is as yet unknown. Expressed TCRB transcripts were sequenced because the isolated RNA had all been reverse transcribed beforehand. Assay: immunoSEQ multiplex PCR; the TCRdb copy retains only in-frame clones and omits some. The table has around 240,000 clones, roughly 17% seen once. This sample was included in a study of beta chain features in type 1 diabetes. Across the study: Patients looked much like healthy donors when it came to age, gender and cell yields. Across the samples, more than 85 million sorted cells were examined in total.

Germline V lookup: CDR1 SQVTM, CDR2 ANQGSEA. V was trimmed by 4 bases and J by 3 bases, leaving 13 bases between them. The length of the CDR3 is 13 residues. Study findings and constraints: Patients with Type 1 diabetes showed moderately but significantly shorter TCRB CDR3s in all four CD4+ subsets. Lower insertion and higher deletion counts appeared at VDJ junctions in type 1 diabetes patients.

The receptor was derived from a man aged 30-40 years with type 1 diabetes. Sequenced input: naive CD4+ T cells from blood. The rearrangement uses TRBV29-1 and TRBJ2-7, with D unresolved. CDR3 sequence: CSVGKGAYYEQYF. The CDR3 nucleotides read TGCAGCGTTGGGAAGGGTGCCTACTACGAGCAGTACTTC.